This TCR beta chain was obtained from a study of sequential checkpoint blockade in melanoma. Across the study: Patients were randomized 1:1 to nivolumab-then-ipilimumab or ipilimumab-then-nivolumab first-line. Maintenance nivolumab came after either treatment sequence.

The protocol was immunoSEQ multiplex PCR, while the TCRdb copy is restricted to in-frame clones and leaves out a portion. The sample consists of approximately 28,000 clones, 85% to 90% of them appearing once. This CDR3 has 15 residues. Trimming cost V 4 bases and J 0 bases, with 14 bases left between them. CDR1 is SGDLS and CDR2 is YYNGEE in the germline V gene. The treatment denotes: randomized to nivolumab then ipilimumab (arm A) or the reverse (arm B). PBMC sorting kept live CD3+CD8+ cells without CD19 or CD56. Specimen: CD8+ T cells sorted from blood (inferred from file names), collected from a patient given nivolumab and ipilimumab in sequence. The chain combines TRBV9 with TRBJ2-7, with no clear D. This receptor was obtained from a human donor with melanoma. In DNA form, the CDR3 reads TGTGCCAGCAGCCCCCATAGTGTATCCTCCTACGAGCAGTACTTC. Protein product: CASSPHSVSSYEQYF.